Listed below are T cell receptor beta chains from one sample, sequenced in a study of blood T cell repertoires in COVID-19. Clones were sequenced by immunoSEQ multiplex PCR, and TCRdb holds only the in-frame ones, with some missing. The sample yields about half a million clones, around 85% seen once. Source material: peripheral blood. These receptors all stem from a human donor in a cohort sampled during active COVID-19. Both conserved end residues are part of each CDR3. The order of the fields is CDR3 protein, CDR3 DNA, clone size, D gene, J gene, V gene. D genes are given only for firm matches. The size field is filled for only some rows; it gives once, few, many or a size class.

CDR3: CASSLSGIEAFF
DNA: TGTGCCAGCAGTTTATCCGGTATTGAAGCTTTCTTT
size: .
D: .
J: TRBJ1-1
V: TRBV12-3/TRBV12-4

CDR3: CASPRGLAGVVVGTDTQYF
DNA: TGTGCAAGTCCCCGGGGACTAGCGGGAGTCGTTGTCGGGACAGATACGCAGTATTTT
size: .
D: .
J: TRBJ2-3
V: TRBV12-2

CDR3: CASSPGRTFYGYTF
DNA: TGTGCCAGCAGCCCAGGGAGGACCTTCTATGGCTACACCTTC
size: .
D: .
J: TRBJ1-2
V: TRBV6-2/TRBV6-3

CDR3: CASSVNPTSAGGHTGELFF
DNA: TGTGCCAGCAGCGTAAATCCGACTTCGGCGGGAGGGCACACCGGGGAGCTGTTTTTT
size: .
D: TRBD2
J: TRBJ2-2
V: TRBV9

CDR3: CASSFGETQYF
DNA: TGTGCCAGCAGTTTCGGTGAGACCCAGTACTTC
size: .
D: .
J: TRBJ2-5
V: TRBV12-3/TRBV12-4

CDR3: CASSRTGDYGYTF
DNA: TGTGCCAGCAGCCGGACAGGGGACTATGGCTACACCTTC
size: .
D: TRBD1
J: TRBJ1-2
V: TRBV5-8

CDR3: CASSPYRDSTHEQFF
DNA: TGTGCCAGCAGCCCGTACCGGGACTCTACTCATGAGCAGTTCTTC
size: .
D: .
J: TRBJ2-1
V: TRBV14

CDR3: CASSETSGRYNEQFF
DNA: TGCGCCAGCAGTGAGACTAGCGGGAGATACAATGAGCAGTTCTTC
size: .
D: TRBD2
J: TRBJ2-1
V: TRBV10-1

CDR3: CAWSPNRLYEQYF
DNA: TGTGCCTGGAGTCCAAACAGGCTATACGAGCAGTACTTC
size: few
D: .
J: TRBJ2-7
V: TRBV30

CDR3: CSVDKGTGGRGLFGYTF
DNA: TGCAGCGTGGACAAAGGGACAGGCGGGAGGGGCCTCTTCGGCTACACCTTC
size: .
D: TRBD1
J: TRBJ1-2
V: TRBV29-1

CDR3: CSVDITRGETQYF
DNA: TGCAGCGTGGACATAACGCGGGGGGAGACCCAGTACTTC
size: .
D: TRBD2
J: TRBJ2-5
V: TRBV29-1

CDR3: CASSLADFSGNTIYF
DNA: TGTGCCAGCAGCTTGGCAGACTTCTCTGGAAACACCATATATTTT
size: .
D: .
J: TRBJ1-3
V: TRBV7-9

CDR3: CASSLLQETQYF
DNA: TGTGCCAGCAGTCTCCTCCAAGAGACCCAGTACTTC
size: few
D: .
J: TRBJ2-5
V: TRBV28

CDR3: CATSRKASGRVVHNEQFF
DNA: TGTGCCACCAGCAGAAAGGCTAGCGGGAGGGTCGTACACAATGAGCAGTTCTTC
size: .
D: TRBD2
J: TRBJ2-1
V: TRBV15

CDR3: CASSLLGGTQYF
DNA: TGTGCCAGCAGCCTGTTGGGAGGGACCCAGTACTTC
size: .
D: .
J: TRBJ2-5
V: TRBV7-2

CDR3: CASSSLPDSSYEQYF
DNA: TGTGCCAGCAGTTCTCTACCAGACTCGTCCTACGAGCAGTACTTC
size: .
D: .
J: TRBJ2-7
V: TRBV6-5

CDR3: CASSLGDGGFEPQHF
DNA: TGCGCCAGCAGCTTGGGGGACGGGGGTTTCGAGCCCCAGCATTTT
size: .
D: .
J: TRBJ1-5
V: TRBV5-1

CDR3: CASSEAGVAYNEQFF
DNA: TGTGCCAGCAGTGAAGCGGGAGTAGCTTACAATGAGCAGTTCTTC
size: few
D: TRBD2
J: TRBJ2-1
V: TRBV27

CDR3: CASSPDRSNNYNSPLHF
DNA: TGTGCCAGCTCACCAGACAGGTCCAACAATTATAATTCACCCCTCCACTTT
size: once
D: .
J: TRBJ1-6
V: TRBV18

CDR3: CASSYLAGLGRDEQFF
DNA: TGTGCTAGCAGCTACCTAGCGGGCCTGGGGAGGGATGAGCAGTTCTTC
size: .
D: TRBD2
J: TRBJ2-1
V: TRBV7-7

CDR3: CATSRVVTAGANVLTF
DNA: TGTGCCACCAGCAGAGTAGTAACGGCTGGGGCCAACGTCCTGACTTTC
size: .
D: .
J: TRBJ2-6
V: TRBV15

CDR3: CASSLNTGEQFF
DNA: TGTGCCAGCAGCCTGAATACCGGTGAGCAGTTCTTC
size: .
D: .
J: TRBJ2-1
V: TRBV3-1/TRBV3-2

CDR3: CAIGDGINEQYF
DNA: TGTGCCATCGGCGACGGGATCAACGAGCAGTACTTC
size: .
D: .
J: TRBJ2-7
V: TRBV10-3

CDR3: CASSSEAGGPYNEQFF
DNA: TGTGCTAGCAGCTCTGAAGCGGGAGGGCCCTACAATGAGCAGTTCTTC
size: .
D: TRBD2
J: TRBJ2-1
V: TRBV7-7

CDR3: CANSKPDGLRAPGPNYGYTF
DNA: TGTGCCAACTCGAAACCCGACGGCTTGAGGGCCCCAGGACCAAACTATGGCTACACCTTC
size: .
D: .
J: TRBJ1-2
V: TRBV21-1

CDR3: CASSYSKGKGTEAFF
DNA: TGTGCCAGCAGTTACTCGAAGGGGAAAGGCACTGAAGCTTTCTTT
size: .
D: .
J: TRBJ1-1
V: TRBV6-2/TRBV6-3

CDR3: CASSPGGAANTGELFF
DNA: TGTGCCAGCAGCCCGGGGGGGGCCGCGAACACCGGGGAGCTGTTTTTT
size: once
D: TRBD2
J: TRBJ2-2
V: TRBV3-1/TRBV3-2

CDR3: CASGGTHSTDTQYF
DNA: TGTGCCAGCGGAGGGACCCACAGCACAGATACGCAGTATTTT
size: .
D: .
J: TRBJ2-3
V: TRBV2

CDR3: CASSLAIALAGVNEQFF
DNA: TGTGCCAGCAGCTTAGCCATTGCGCTAGCGGGAGTAAATGAGCAGTTCTTC
size: .
D: TRBD2
J: TRBJ2-1
V: TRBV7-8

CDR3: CASSYSTGDYGYTF
DNA: TGTGCCAGCAGTTACTCGACCGGGGACTATGGCTACACCTTC
size: .
D: .
J: TRBJ1-2
V: TRBV6-2/TRBV6-3

CDR3: CATGPAGGHTGELFF
DNA: TGTGCCACCGGGCCAGCGGGAGGTCACACCGGGGAGCTGTTTTTT
size: .
D: TRBD2
J: TRBJ2-2
V: TRBV10-3

CDR3: CASSSRTGEAFF
DNA: TGTGCCAGTAGTTCTCGGACAGGGGAAGCTTTCTTT
size: .
D: TRBD1
J: TRBJ1-1
V: TRBV19

CDR3: CASSWTSGSSSEQFF
DNA: TGCGCCAGCAGCTGGACTAGCGGGAGTTCGTCTGAGCAGTTCTTC
size: .
D: TRBD2
J: TRBJ2-1
V: TRBV5-1

CDR3: CSAMRTGSNEQFF
DNA: TGCAGCGCAATGAGGACAGGGAGTAATGAGCAGTTCTTC
size: .
D: TRBD1
J: TRBJ2-1
V: TRBV29-1

CDR3: CAWSVKQGFTEAFF
DNA: TGTGCCTGGAGTGTGAAACAGGGGTTCACTGAAGCTTTCTTT
size: .
D: TRBD1
J: TRBJ1-1
V: TRBV30

CDR3: CASGLPSGRRADTQYF
DNA: TGTGCTAGTGGTTTGCCTAGCGGGAGACGAGCAGATACGCAGTATTTT
size: .
D: TRBD2
J: TRBJ2-3
V: TRBV12-5

CDR3: CASNSGVVGELFF
DNA: TGTGCCAGCAACTCGGGAGTAGTCGGGGAGCTGTTTTTT
size: once
D: .
J: TRBJ2-2
V: TRBV2

CDR3: CASSLPGTEAFF
DNA: TGCGCCAGCAGCTTGCCCGGCACTGAAGCTTTCTTT
size: .
D: .
J: TRBJ1-1
V: TRBV5-1

CDR3: CASSQGTGFNTGELFF
DNA: TGTGCCAGCAGCCAAGGAACTGGTTTCAACACCGGGGAGCTGTTTTTT
size: .
D: .
J: TRBJ2-2
V: TRBV4-2

CDR3: CASSLESTDTQYF
DNA: TGTGCCAGCAGCTTAGAGAGCACAGATACGCAGTATTTT
size: .
D: .
J: TRBJ2-3
V: TRBV7-3